The entry that follows covers one T cell receptor (beta chain) sequence. The time point denotes: pretreatment peripheral blood. Anywhere from 1 to 8 samples came from each patient, spanning pretreatment and on-treatment. Germline CDR1 PRHDT, CDR2 FYEKMQ (reference sequence). V was clipped by 4 bases and J by 2 bases; unmatched bases: 5. CDR3 length equals 14 residues. The data were obtained in a study of PD-L1 blockade in urothelial cancer. Overall study context: Atezolizumab was started by patients at some point between 2014 and 2015 at 1,200 mg intravenously every 3 weeks. Blood yielded a median of approximately 150,000 T cells per sample.

TCRdb keeps only in-frame clones here, not all; method: immunoSEQ multiplex PCR. The sample yields about 72,000 clones, under 90% seen once. The V gene is TRBV13, the J gene TRBJ2-7; 7 bases fit TRBD1. This clonotype was sampled from an older man with urothelial cancer. The source was PBMCs, collected around atezolizumab (anti-PD-L1) treatment. The CDR3 DNA sequence: TGTGCCAGCAGCTATCAACAGGGGACCTACGAGCAGTACTTC. Its protein is CASSYQQGTYEQYF.